Sequencing of this T cell receptor (beta chain) was carried out in a study of monozygotic twins with cystic fibrosis. Study observations and caveats: Monozygotic CF twins shared more identical nucleotide clonotypes than unrelated patients.

Here immunoSEQ multiplex PCR was the method, and the copy in TCRdb shows in-frame clones only, minus some. Seen here are approximately 13,000 clones, roughly nine tenths observed once, and the top ten hold 0.65% to 0.8%. V dropped 4 bases and J dropped 0; count of bases not matched to a gene: 13. Germline V lookup: CDR1 SGHTS, CDR2 YDEGEE. The CDR3 contains 18 residues. This clone was found once. Its antigen is undetermined. The TCR originated in a boy younger than 18 with cystic fibrosis. The sample was blood. V and J are TRBV5-8 and TRBJ1-5; the match to TRBD1 covers 7 bases. CDR3 coding DNA: TGTGCCAGCAGCCGAGCTCGACAGGGAAGTTATAGCAATCAGCCCCAGCATTTT. This sequence encodes CASSRARQGSYSNQPQHF.